The 32 T cell receptor beta chains below come from one sample, sequenced in a study of blood T cell repertoires in COVID-19. Here immunoSEQ multiplex PCR was the method, and the copy in TCRdb shows in-frame clones only, minus some. Of approximately 69,000 clones in the sample, more than 60% were seen once. The source material was peripheral blood. These receptors were collected from a man aged 60-69 years with acute or convalescent COVID-19.

The J gene is TRBJ1-1, the V gene TRBV12-5; TRBD1 is a possible D gene (5 bases). The CDR3 is made up of 14 amino acids. V lost 2 bases to trimming and J lost 4 bases, with 11 bases between them. Germline loops: CDR1 LGHNT, CDR2 FRNRAP. Here the CDR3 reads CASGLQGWGTEAFF. In DNA, the CDR3 is TGTGCTAGTGGTTTGCAGGGATGGGGCACTGAAGCTTTCTTT.

The chain has TRBV19 and TRBJ2-7, with 8 positions matching TRBD1. Germline assignment: CDR1 LNHDA and CDR2 SQIVND (reference sequence). V was pared by 6 bases and J by 2 bases, with 9 bases of the junction left unmatched. There are 15 residues in the CDR3. CDR3 residues: CASSADRGNTYEQYF. CDR3 in DNA: TGTGCCAGTAGCGCCGACAGGGGCAATACCTACGAGCAGTACTTC.

V and J are TRBV19 and TRBJ2-1, with 9 bases aligning to TRBD1. There are 13 residues in the CDR3. V lost 3 bases to trimming and J lost 8 bases; unmatched junction nucleotides: 2. The germline CDR1 and CDR2 sequences are LNHDA and SQIVND (reference sequence). The CDR3 sequence is CASSMDRGDEQFF. The CDR3 nucleotides read TGTGCCAGTAGTATGGACAGGGGCGATGAGCAGTTCTTC.

The rearrangement links TRBV7-3 to TRBJ2-1; 10 bases line up with TRBD2. This CDR3 has 13 residues. The V segment lost 6 bases and the J segment 6 bases; nucleotides outside the gene matches: 2. The V gene's germline CDR1 is SGHTA and CDR2 FQGTGA. The CDR3 DNA reads as TGTGCCAGCAGGCCTAGCGGGGGCAATGAGCAGTTCTTC. It yields the protein CASRPSGGNEQFF.

In DNA, the CDR3 is TGTGCCAGCAGTGAGCCATCAGGGAAGGAGGGTGAAAAACTGTTTTTT. Translated: CASSEPSGKEGEKLFF. The J gene is TRBJ1-4, the V gene TRBV6-1, with a possible D match to TRBD1 (5 bases). With 3 bases removed from V and 7 bases from J, the gap between germline ends came to 18 bases. The CDR3 totals 16 residues. The germline gives CDR1 MNHNS, CDR2 SASEGT.

The chain has TRBV6-1 and TRBJ1-5; D unresolved. Germline loops: CDR1 MNHNS, CDR2 SASEGT. The ends were cut back, 3 bases at V and 4 bases at J, with 7 bases in the middle. The CDR3 totals 13 residues. In nucleotides, the CDR3 is TGTGCCAGCAGTGATTTTATAAATCAGCCCCAGCATTTT. Translation gives CASSDFINQPQHF.

The chain is built from TRBV3-1 (or the pseudogene TRBV3-2) and TRBJ2-1, with D perhaps TRBD2 (5 bases). The CDR3 is 12 amino acids. The V gene lost 2 bases and the J gene lost 10 bases, with 9 bases spanning the gap. In germline, CDR1 is LGHDT, CDR2 YNNKEL (reference sequence). CDR3 in DNA: TGTGCCAGCAGCCAAACCGAGGGAGAGCAGTTCTTC. Encoded protein: CASSQTEGEQFF.

The chain couples TRBV10-2 to TRBJ2-3; D unresolved. Trimming removed 2 bases at V and 6 bases at J, with 12 bases between. CDR1 and CDR2 (germline): WSHSY, SAAADI. The CDR3 is 14 amino acids. This CDR3 reads CASSELSLGDTQYF. CDR3 bases: TGCGCCAGCAGTGAGCTTAGTCTCGGGGATACGCAGTATTTT.

The V call is TRBV5-1, the J call TRBJ2-3; D ambiguous. V was pared by 2 bases and J by 2 bases, with 3 bases between. CDR1 and CDR2 from the germline V gene are SGHRS and YFSETQ. This CDR3 is built from 12 residues. The DNA for the CDR3 is TGCGCCAGCAGCTTACTCACAGATACGCAGTATTTT. Translated, it gives CASSLLTDTQYF. The variable domain in full, with the rest retrieved from reference TRBV5-1 and TRBJ2-3, is KAGVTQTPRYLIKTRGQQVTLSCSPISGHRSVSWYQQTPGQGLQFLFEYFSETQRNKGNFPGRFSGRQFSNSRSEMNVSTLELGDSALYLCASSLLTDTQYFGPGTRLTVL.

V and J are TRBV6-5 and TRBJ2-5; 9 positions match TRBD1. The CDR3 contains 14 residues. The germline V gene encodes CDR1 MNHEY and CDR2 SVGAGI. The V segment lost 7 bases and the J segment 5 bases; nucleotides outside the gene matches: 8. The CDR3 DNA reads as TGTGCCAGCACCAGACAGGGGGAGGGTGAGACCCAGTACTTC. Protein sequence: CASTRQGEGETQYF.

Only one count was recorded for this clone. This chain links TRBV10-1 with TRBJ2-2; D not resolved. The germline CDR1 and CDR2 sequences are WNHNN and SYGVQD (reference sequence). The CDR3 spans 13 residues. The V end lost 3 bases, the J end lost 4 bases, and 6 bases lay between the germline ends. CDR3 coding DNA: TGCGCCAGCAGTGATCCTTCCACCGGGGAGCTGTTTTTT. Translated, it gives CASSDPSTGELFF.

J is TRBJ1-6 and V is TRBV27, with 11 bases fitting TRBD1. Germline values: CDR1 MNHEY, CDR2 SMNVEV (reference sequence). CDR3 size: 17 residues. The trim removed 6 bases at V and 0 bases at J, leaving 4 bases unmatched. CDR3 coding DNA: TGTGCCAGCAGCCGGACAGGGGGCATCTCCTATAATTCACCCCTCCACTTT. Encoded protein: CASSRTGGISYNSPLHF.

The chain links TRBV7-9 to TRBJ1-2, with D possibly matching TRBD1 (6 bases). The CDR3 totals 16 residues. Trimming removed 5 bases at V and 4 bases at J, with 20 bases between. Per germline, CDR1 SEHNR and CDR2 FQNEAQ (reference sequence). CDR3 nucleotides: TGTGCCAGCAGCCCAACCCGAGGGGGGACTAGCTATGGCTACACCTTC. This translates into CASSPTRGGTSYGYTF. Drawing the rest from reference TRBV7-9 and TRBJ1-2, the complete variable domain is DTGVSQNPRHKITKRGQNVTFRCDPISEHNRLYWYRQTLGQGPEFLTYFQNEAQLEKSRLLSDRFSAERPKGSFSTLEIQRTEQGDSAMYLCASSPTRGGTSYGYTFGSGTRLTVV.

This clone was recorded at least ten times. The V gene is TRBV6-5, the J gene TRBJ1-4; no clear D gene. The CDR3 is made up of 15 amino acids. V was trimmed by 0 bases and J by 2 bases, leaving 7 bases between them. Per germline, CDR1 MNHEY and CDR2 SVGAGI. For the CDR3, the DNA is TGTGCCAGCAGTTACTCCCACGCGACTAATGAAAAACTGTTTTTT. Translating it yields CASSYSHATNEKLFF.

This clone qualifies as medium-sized (0.01 to 0.1%). V usage is TRBV12-3 or TRBV12-4 and J usage is TRBJ2-1; tentatively, D is TRBD1 (6 bases). The CDR3 runs 12 residues. Trimming removed 7 bases at V and 7 bases at J, with 11 bases between. The CDR3 reads CASTQQGNEQFF. CDR3 in DNA: TGTGCCAGCACCCAACAGGGAAATGAGCAGTTCTTC.

This clone was seen a single time. V usage is TRBV9 and J usage is TRBJ2-3; 12 bases agree with TRBD2. The V segment lost 0 bases and the J segment 5 bases; nucleotides outside the gene matches: 7. The germline V gene encodes CDR1 SGDLS and CDR2 YYNGEE. The CDR3 is 17 amino acids. DNA for the CDR3: TGTGCCAGCAGCGTAGTAGGACTAGCGGGGAGGAAAGATACGCAGTATTTT. It specifies CASSVVGLAGRKDTQYF.

There are a few counts of this clone. The rearrangement joins TRBV6-1 to TRBJ2-5, with D unresolved. Trimming removed 1 base at V and 3 bases at J, with 6 bases between. The V gene's germline CDR1 is MNHNS and CDR2 SASEGT. CDR3 size: 13 residues. CDR3 bases: TGTGCCAGCAGTGAAGAAATAAAAGAGACCCAGTACTTC. Translating it yields CASSEEIKETQYF.

The chain uses TRBV30 and TRBJ2-1, with D perhaps matching TRBD2 (6 bases). CDR1 is GTSNPN, CDR2 SVGIG, per germline (reference sequence). Trimming stripped 4 bases from V and 4 bases from J, with 11 bases between. This CDR3 comprises 13 residues. CDR3 DNA sequence: TGTGCCTGGACACCCGGGGGTTACAATGAGCAGTTCTTC. Translating gives CAWTPGGYNEQFF.

The chain employs TRBV7-9 and TRBJ2-2, with D possibly being TRBD2 (5 bases). Germline V gives CDR1 SEHNR, CDR2 FQNEAQ (reference sequence). The CDR3 contains 16 residues. V was shortened by 3 bases and J by 0 bases, with 11 bases between the two germline ends. CDR3 in DNA: TGTGCCAGCAGCTTTGTACCGGGGACGAACACCGGGGAGCTGTTTTTT. This codes for CASSFVPGTNTGELFF.

This clone was seen a single time. The V call is TRBV7-3, the J call TRBJ2-2, with D possibly TRBD1 on 5 matching bases. Trimming took 4 bases from V and 3 from J, leaving 9 bases between them. CDR3 length: 14 amino acids. Germline lookup yields CDR1 SGHTA and CDR2 FQGTGA. The CDR3 coding sequence is TGTGCCAGCAGCTCGACAGCGTACACCGGGGAGCTGTTTTTT. Its translation: CASSSTAYTGELFF.

This sequence joins TRBV6-1 and TRBJ1-2; D not certain. This CDR3 contains 13 residues. Germline V gene data show CDR1 as MNHNS and CDR2 as SASEGT. Trimming shortened V by 1 base and J by 6 bases, and 9 bases separated the two germline ends. CDR3 coding DNA: TGTGCCAGCAGTGAAGTCGGGATCGATGGCTACACCTTC. Amino acids: CASSEVGIDGYTF.

V usage is TRBV18 and J usage is TRBJ1-4; no definite D call. Germline lookup yields CDR1 KGHSH and CDR2 LQKENI. The CDR3 is 14 amino acids. V was trimmed by 8 bases and J by 5 bases, leaving 15 bases between them. The CDR3 sequence is CASVSGLGNEKLFF. CDR3 DNA: TGTGCCAGCGTATCGGGGTTGGGAAATGAAAAACTGTTTTTT. Combining the CDR3 with reference TRBV18 and TRBJ1-4 gives the whole variable domain NAGVMQNPRHLVRRRGQEARLRCSPMKGHSHVYWYRQLPEEGLKFMVYLQKENIIDESGMPKERFSAEFPKEGPSILRIQQVVRGDSAAYFCASVSGLGNEKLFFGSGTQLSVL.

The chain is built from TRBV19 and TRBJ2-1; 10 bases are a match to TRBD2. This CDR3 has 16 amino acids. Losses at the gene ends were 2 bases for V and 4 bases for J; bases not matched to a gene: 5. CDR1 and CDR2 from the germline V gene are LNHDA and SQIVND (reference sequence). Here the CDR3 reads CASSISLAGEYNEQFF. CDR3 DNA sequence: TGTGCCAGTAGTATAAGCCTAGCGGGGGAATACAATGAGCAGTTCTTC.

The J gene is TRBJ2-3, the V gene TRBV5-8; weak D call: TRBD2 (6 bases). The CDR3 spans 14 residues. From germline, CDR1 is SGHTS and CDR2 YDEGEE. Trimming left V 6 bases short and J 2 bases short, with 13 bases between. CDR3 region: CASNRDSHTDTQYF. The CDR3, as DNA: TGTGCCAGCAACCGGGACTCACACACAGATACGCAGTATTTT. Variable domain in full (rest from reference TRBV5-8 and TRBJ2-3): EAGVTQSPTHLIKTRGQQATLRCSPISGHTSVYWYQQALGLGLQFLLWYDEGEERNRGNFPPRFSGRQFPNYSSELNVNALELEDSALYLCASNRDSHTDTQYFGPGTRLTVL.

The V call is TRBV12-2, the J call TRBJ2-3; TRBD1 is the table's D call, not checked against the DNA. TRBV12-2 is listed as a pseudogene. The CDR3 spans 15 residues. This CDR3 is CASPLAGAFTDTQYF. CDR3 nucleotide sequence: TGTGCAAGTCCCCTAGCGGGGGCCTTCACAGATACGCAGTATTTT.

This sequence joins TRBV21-1 and TRBJ2-1; the table's D call of TRBD1 was not tested on the DNA. TRBV21-1 constitutes a pseudogene. The CDR3 extends over 19 amino acids. The CDR3 coding sequence is TGTGCCAGCAGCAAAGAAATCCGGACAGGGGTCTGCTCCTACAATGAGCAGTTCTTC. This translates into CASSKEIRTGVCSYNEQFF.

This clone was recorded a few times. The rearrangement uses TRBV7-2 and TRBJ1-6; no clear D gene. V was shortened by 2 bases and J by 12 bases, with 8 bases between the two germline ends. CDR3 size: 12 residues. Germline V CDR1 and CDR2: SGHTA, FQGNSA. Written as DNA, the CDR3 is TGTGCCAGCAGCTTACCGCTAGAACCCCTCCACTTT. Protein sequence: CASSLPLEPLHF.

The V and J genes are TRBV2 and TRBJ2-2; no clear D. CDR3 length: 14 amino acids. V was clipped by 7 bases and J by 4 bases, with 13 bases between them. Germline V CDR1 and CDR2: SNHLY, FYNNEI. CDR3 region: CASMGHLFTGELFF. In DNA form, the CDR3 reads TGTGCCAGCATGGGCCATCTTTTCACCGGGGAGCTGTTTTTT.

The chain has TRBV6-2 or TRBV6-3 and TRBJ2-7; 7 bases align to TRBD1. This CDR3 is built from 14 residues. Germline V lookup: CDR1 MNHEY, CDR2 SVGEGT. The J segment lost 0 bases and the V segment lost 2 bases, leaving 1 base of the junction unmatched. The CDR3 coding sequence is TGTGCCAGCAGTTACAGGGACAGCTCCTACGAGCAGTACTTC. Residues: CASSYRDSSYEQYF.

The J gene is TRBJ1-4, the V gene TRBV2, with 7 bases identical to TRBD1. Germline trimming cut 7 bases from V and 8 bases from J; bases unmatched to any gene: 7. This CDR3 spans 13 amino acids. The germline gives CDR1 SNHLY, CDR2 FYNNEI. This CDR3 reads CASITGVGEKLFF. The CDR3 DNA is TGTGCCAGCATAACAGGGGTAGGAGAAAAACTGTTTTTT.

V usage is TRBV24-1 and J usage is TRBJ2-3; TRBD2 agrees at 11 bases. With V trimmed by 0 bases and J by 1 base, 2 bases remained unmatched. The CDR3 runs to 17 residues. From germline, CDR1 is KGHDR and CDR2 SFDVKD. The CDR3 region has the DNA TGTGCCACCAGTGATTTGGGACTAGCGGGCCGCACAGATACGCAGTATTTT. It translates to CATSDLGLAGRTDTQYF.

The J gene is TRBJ2-7, the V gene TRBV2, with D possibly matching TRBD1 (5 bases). V was pared by 4 bases and J by 6 bases, with 7 bases between. Germline CDR1 reads SNHLY; CDR2 reads FYNNEI. This CDR3 is 11 amino acids long. CDR3 region: CASSVQGEQYF. The CDR3 DNA reads TGTGCCAGCAGTGTTCAGGGCGAGCAGTACTTC.